This T cell receptor (beta chain) was sequenced for a study of radiotherapy plus CTLA-4 blockade in lung cancer. About the study: Patients showed objective responses in 18% of cases, and disease control was achieved by roughly 30%.

The CDR3 loop spans 12 amino acids. CDR1 and CDR2 (germline): MNHNS, SASEGT. Trimming left V 5 bases short and J 2 bases short, with 7 bases between. Of note for this clone: Its antigen is currently unknown.

Overall study results and limits: Expansion of tumor-derived TCR clones was observed in blood after radiotherapy plus ipilimumab. In blood, early T cell clone dynamics reportedly predicted response best, together with interferon-beta.

Chemo-refractory metastatic non-small-cell lung cancer patients were treated with focal radiation plus CTLA-4 blockade with ipilimumab. Sequenced by immunoSEQ multiplex PCR; TCRdb stores in-frame clones only, minus some. This sample yields over 80,000 clones, of which roughly four fifths are seen a single time; 0.75% to 0.85% belongs to the top ten. This chain uses TRBV6-1 with TRBJ2-7; no firm D call. The sequences come from peripheral blood, collected from a patient treated with radiotherapy plus ipilimumab. The clonotype comes from a human donor with non-small cell lung cancer who had stable disease on radiotherapy plus ipilimumab. The DNA of the CDR3 is TGTGCCAGCAGTAGCCGGGCCTACGAGCAGTACTTC. Its protein product is CASSSRAYEQYF.